The 2 T cell receptor beta chains in this list originate from one sample, sequenced in a study of T cells after yellow fever vaccination. MiXCR was run by TCRdb on the 5' RACE reads, yielding one entry per CDR3 protein. The table lists just under 600,000 distinct CDR3 sequences, about 13% of them singletons. Specimen: PBMCs, collected on the day of the yellow fever booster vaccination. The origin of the receptors is a man in his thirties or forties who received the YFV17D yellow fever vaccine.

This clonotype was detected only a few times. The chain carries TRBV7-2 and TRBJ1-5, with 8 nucleotides matching TRBD1. The junction had 3 bases not matched to a gene; V was cut back by 5 bases and J by 6 bases. In germline, CDR1 is SGHTA, CDR2 FQGNSA. The length of the CDR3 is 13 residues. CDR3 sequence (DNA): TGTGCCAGCAGCGGACAGGGTGGTCAGCCCCAGCATTTT. It translates to CASSGQGGQPQHF. Variable domain in full (rest from reference TRBV7-2 and TRBJ1-5): GAGVSQSPSNKVTEKGKDVELRCDPISGHTALYWYRQSLGQGLEFLIYFQGNSAPDKSGLPSDRFSAERTGGSVSTLTIQRTQQEDSAVYLCASSGQGGQPQHFGDGTRLSIL.

This clonotype was counted only a few times. The V call is TRBV5-1, the J call TRBJ2-2; either TRBD1 or TRBD2 may fit D (5 bases each). In germline, CDR1 is SGHRS, CDR2 YFSETQ. CDR3 length: 14 residues. V lost 4 bases and J lost 6, with 13 bases in between. The DNA for the CDR3 is TGCGCCAGCAGCCCGATGGTGGGGGCCGGGGAGCTGTTTTTT. It specifies CASSPMVGAGELFF.